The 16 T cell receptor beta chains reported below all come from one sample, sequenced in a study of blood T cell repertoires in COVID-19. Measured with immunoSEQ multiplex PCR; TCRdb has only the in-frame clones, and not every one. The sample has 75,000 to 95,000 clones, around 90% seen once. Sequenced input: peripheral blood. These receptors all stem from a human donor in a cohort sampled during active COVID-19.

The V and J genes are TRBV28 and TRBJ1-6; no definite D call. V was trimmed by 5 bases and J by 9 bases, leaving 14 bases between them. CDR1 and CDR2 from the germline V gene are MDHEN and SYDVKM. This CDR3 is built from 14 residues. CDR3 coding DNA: TGTGCCAGCAGTCCCCCGGCCCGGGGTTCACCCCTCCACTTT. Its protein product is CASSPPARGSPLHF.

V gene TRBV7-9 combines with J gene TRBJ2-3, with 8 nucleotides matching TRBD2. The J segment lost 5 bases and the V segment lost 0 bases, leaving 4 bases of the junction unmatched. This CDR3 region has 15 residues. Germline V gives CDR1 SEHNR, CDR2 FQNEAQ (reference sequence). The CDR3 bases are TGTGCCAGCAGCTTAGCGGAAGCGGGGGTAGATACGCAGTATTTT. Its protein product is CASSLAEAGVDTQYF.

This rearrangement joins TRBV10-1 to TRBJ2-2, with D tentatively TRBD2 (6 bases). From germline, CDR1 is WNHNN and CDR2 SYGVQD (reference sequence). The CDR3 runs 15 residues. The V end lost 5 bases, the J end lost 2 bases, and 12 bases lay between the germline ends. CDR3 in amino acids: CASSPGTANTGELFF. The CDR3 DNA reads TGCGCCAGCAGTCCCGGGACTGCCAACACCGGGGAGCTGTTTTTT.

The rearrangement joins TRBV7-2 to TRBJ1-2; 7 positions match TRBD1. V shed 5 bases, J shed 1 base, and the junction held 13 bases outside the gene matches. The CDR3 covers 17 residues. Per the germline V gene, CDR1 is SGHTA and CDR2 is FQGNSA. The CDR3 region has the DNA TGTGCCAGCAGCCCTTCCGGGACAGCCGACAATAACTATGGCTACACCTTC. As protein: CASSPSGTADNNYGYTF. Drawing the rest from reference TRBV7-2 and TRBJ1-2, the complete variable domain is GAGVSQSPSNKVTEKGKDVELRCDPISGHTALYWYRQSLGQGLEFLIYFQGNSAPDKSGLPSDRFSAERTGGSVSTLTIQRTQQEDSAVYLCASSPSGTADNNYGYTFGSGTRLTVV.

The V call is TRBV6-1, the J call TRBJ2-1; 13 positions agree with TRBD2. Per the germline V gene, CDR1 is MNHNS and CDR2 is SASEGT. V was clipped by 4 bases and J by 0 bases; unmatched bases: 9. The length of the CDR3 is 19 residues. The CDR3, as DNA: TGTGCCAGCAGTGGCTGGACTAGCGGGAGAGGGAGCTCCTACAATGAGCAGTTCTTC. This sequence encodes CASSGWTSGRGSSYNEQFF.

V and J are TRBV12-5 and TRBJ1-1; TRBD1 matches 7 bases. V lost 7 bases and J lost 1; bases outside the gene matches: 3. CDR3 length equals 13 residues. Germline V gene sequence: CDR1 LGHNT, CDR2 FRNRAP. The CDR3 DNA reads TGTGCTAGTGCCAACAGGGGGAACACTGAAGCTTTCTTT. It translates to CASANRGNTEAFF. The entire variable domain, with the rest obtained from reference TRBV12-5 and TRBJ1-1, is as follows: DARVTQTPRHKVTEMGQEVTMRCQPILGHNTVFWYRQTMMQGLELLAYFRNRAPLDDSGMPKDRFSAEMPDATLATLKIQPSEPRDSAVYFCASANRGNTEAFFGQGTRLTVV.

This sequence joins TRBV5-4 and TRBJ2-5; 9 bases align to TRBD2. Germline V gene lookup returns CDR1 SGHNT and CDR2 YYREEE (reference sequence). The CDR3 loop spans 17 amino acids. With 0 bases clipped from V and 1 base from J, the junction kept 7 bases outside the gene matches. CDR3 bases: TGTGCCAGCAGCTTGGGGGGGCCTAGCGGGACCCAAGAGACCCAGTACTTC. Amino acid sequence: CASSLGGPSGTQETQYF.

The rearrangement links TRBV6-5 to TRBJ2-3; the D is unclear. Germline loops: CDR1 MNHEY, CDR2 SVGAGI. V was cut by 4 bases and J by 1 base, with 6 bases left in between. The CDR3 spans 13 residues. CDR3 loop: CASSFRGTDTQYF. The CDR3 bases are TGTGCCAGCAGTTTCCGGGGCACAGATACGCAGTATTTT.

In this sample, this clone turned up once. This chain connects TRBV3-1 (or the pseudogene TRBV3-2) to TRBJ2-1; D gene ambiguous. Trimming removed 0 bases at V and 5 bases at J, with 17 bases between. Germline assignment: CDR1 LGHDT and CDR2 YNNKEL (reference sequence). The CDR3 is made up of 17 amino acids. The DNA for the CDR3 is TGTGCCAGCAGCCAAGATCTTGGGTACAGTCAGGACAATGAGCAGTTCTTC. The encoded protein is CASSQDLGYSQDNEQFF.

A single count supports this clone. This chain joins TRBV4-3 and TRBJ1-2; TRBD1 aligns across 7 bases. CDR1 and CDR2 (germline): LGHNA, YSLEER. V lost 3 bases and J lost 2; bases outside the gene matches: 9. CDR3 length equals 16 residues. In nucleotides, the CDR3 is TGCGCCAGCAGCCACTTTGACAGGGTAGAAAACTATGGCTACACCTTC. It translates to CASSHFDRVENYGYTF.

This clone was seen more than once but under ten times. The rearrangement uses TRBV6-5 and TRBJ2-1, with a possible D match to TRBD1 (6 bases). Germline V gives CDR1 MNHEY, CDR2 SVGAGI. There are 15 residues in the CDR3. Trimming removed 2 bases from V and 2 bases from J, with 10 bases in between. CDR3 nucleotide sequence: TGTGCCAGCAGTTACCGGGACATCGCCTACAATGAGCAGTTCTTC. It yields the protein CASSYRDIAYNEQFF.

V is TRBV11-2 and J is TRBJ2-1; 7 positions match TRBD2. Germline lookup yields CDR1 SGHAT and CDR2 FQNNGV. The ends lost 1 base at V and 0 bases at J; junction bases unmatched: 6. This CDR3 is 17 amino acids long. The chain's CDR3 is CASSLGWVAGSYNEQFF. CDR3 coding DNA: TGTGCCAGCAGCTTAGGGTGGGTAGCGGGCTCCTACAATGAGCAGTTCTTC.

The CDR3 nucleotides read TGTGCCAGCTCAAAATCTAGCGGGAGAAACAATGAGCAGTTCTTC. The encoded protein is CASSKSSGRNNEQFF. The chain combines TRBV18 with TRBJ2-1, with 10 bases fitting TRBD2. Germline CDR1 is KGHSH and CDR2 is LQKENI. After removal of 5 bases from V and 5 bases from J, the junction contained 6 bases not matched to a gene. The CDR3 spans 15 residues.

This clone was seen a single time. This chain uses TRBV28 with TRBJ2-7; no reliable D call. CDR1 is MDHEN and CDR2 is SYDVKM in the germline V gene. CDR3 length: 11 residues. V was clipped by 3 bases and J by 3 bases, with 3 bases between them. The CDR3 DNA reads TGTGCCAGCAGTTTTTACTACGAGCAGTACTTC. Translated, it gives CASSFYYEQYF.

CDR3 in DNA: TGTGCCAGCACTATGACACCAAACACTGAAGCTTTCTTT. This codes for CASTMTPNTEAFF. The chain carries TRBV12-3 or TRBV12-4 and TRBJ1-1; no firm D call. V dropped 7 bases and J dropped 2 bases, with 11 bases sitting between them. The CDR3 is made up of 13 amino acids.

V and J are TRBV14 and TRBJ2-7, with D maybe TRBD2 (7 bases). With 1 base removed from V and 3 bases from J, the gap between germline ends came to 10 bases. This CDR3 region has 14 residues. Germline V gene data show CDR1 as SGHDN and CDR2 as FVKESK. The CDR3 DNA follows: TGTGCCAGCAGCCAAGGCGGGGGCGGCTACGAGCAGTACTTC. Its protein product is CASSQGGGGYEQYF.